Below are 26 T cell receptor beta chains sequenced from a single sample in a study of OX40 agonist ivuxolimab in advanced cancers. Library preparation was by the immunoSEQ multiplex PCR assay. Held by TCRdb, this immuneACCESS table contains in-frame sequences only and omits some clones. Under half of the omission traces to an unresolved V gene where checked; the cause of the rest is unknown. The sample table holds more than 45,000 clones, of which about 80% were seen once. Under 4.5% of the sample is taken by the ten largest. The material was CD4+ or CD8+ T cells sorted from blood, obtained in a trial of the OX40 agonist ivuxolimab. The origin of the receptors is an adult with an advanced solid tumor such as melanoma, head and neck, liver or kidney cancer.

The V and J genes are TRBV14 and TRBJ2-2, with D perhaps TRBD1 (6 bases). The CDR3 length is 14 residues. CDR1 SGHDN and CDR2 FVKESK come from the germline V gene. Deletions cut 4 bases from V and 5 bases from J, with 11 bases between. The CDR3 DNA follows: TGTGCCAGCAGCCTCAGGGGTTCAACCGGGGAGCTGTTTTTT. Translation gives CASSLRGSTGELFF. The variable domain in full, completed from reference TRBV14 and TRBJ2-2, reads EAGVTQFPSHSVIEKGQTVTLRCDPISGHDNLYWYRRVMGKEIKFLLHFVKESKQDESGMPNNRFLAERTGGTYSTLKVQPAELEDSGVYFCASSLRGSTGELFFGEGSRLTVL.

The gene calls are TRBV15 and TRBJ1-2, with D possibly matching TRBD1 (5 bases). Germline V gene lookup returns CDR1 LNHNV and CDR2 YYDKDF (reference sequence). CDR3 length: 15 residues. Trimming left V 0 bases short and J 5 bases short, with 13 bases between. The CDR3 reads CATSRDKGLRYGYTF. As DNA, the CDR3 is TGTGCCACCAGCAGAGATAAGGGGCTTAGGTATGGCTACACCTTC.

The V gene is TRBV7-6, the J gene TRBJ2-5, with D perhaps given as TRBD1 or TRBD2 (5 bases each). The CDR3 consists of 14 residues. V was cut by 0 bases and J by 4 bases, with 9 bases left in between. Germline values: CDR1 SGHVS, CDR2 FNYEAQ. DNA for the CDR3: TGTGCCAGCAGCTTAGCGACGGGGCTAGAGACCCAGTACTTC. It specifies CASSLATGLETQYF.

This clone occurred once. Other DNA sequences in this specimen translate into the identical CDR3. The gene calls are TRBV7-2 and TRBJ1-5; no firm D call. CDR1 is SGHTA and CDR2 is FQGNSA in the germline V gene. The CDR3 is 13 amino acids. V lost 1 base, J lost 6 bases, and 7 bases lay in between. DNA of the CDR3: TGTGCCAGCAGCTTAGAGGGTTTTCAGCCCCAGCATTTT. Residues: CASSLEGFQPQHF.

This chain joins TRBV15 and TRBJ2-1; 11 bases line up with TRBD2. This CDR3 has 16 residues. Trimming at V came to 1 base and at J to 3 bases, leaving 2 bases not matched to a gene. Per the germline V gene, CDR1 is LNHNV and CDR2 is YYDKDF (reference sequence). The CDR3 protein is CATSRVGLAGYNEQFF. Written as DNA, the CDR3 is TGTGCCACCAGCAGAGTTGGACTAGCGGGCTACAATGAGCAGTTCTTC.

The gene calls are TRBV7-9 and TRBJ1-6; D is unresolved. Germline CDR1 and CDR2: SEHNR and FQNEAQ (reference sequence). Trimming took off 0 bases at V and 11 bases at J, with 5 bases between the two ends. The CDR3 runs to 12 residues. For the CDR3, the DNA is TGTGCCAGCAGCTTAGCGGGAACACCCCTCCACTTT. Protein: CASSLAGTPLHF.

V and J are TRBV5-3 and TRBJ2-3, with 10 bases that match TRBD1. TRBV5-3 is an ORF, and what it does is uncertain. The CDR3 contains 17 residues. V was clipped by 3 bases and J by 3 bases; unmatched bases: 10. CDR3: CARSSPGTGVWTDTQYF. The CDR3 DNA reads as TGTGCCAGAAGCTCACCCGGGACAGGGGTTTGGACAGATACGCAGTATTTT.

The V gene is TRBV28, the J gene TRBJ2-3; 8 nucleotides match TRBD2. Germline V gene lookup returns CDR1 MDHEN and CDR2 SYDVKM. There are 15 residues in the CDR3. The trim removed 5 bases at V and 5 bases at J, leaving 9 bases unmatched. The CDR3 here is CASSRSGRGEDTQYF. CDR3 DNA sequence: TGTGCCAGCAGTCGAAGCGGGAGAGGCGAAGATACGCAGTATTTT.

This sequence joins TRBV10-3 and TRBJ2-1; unclear D gene. CDR1 is ENHRY, CDR2 SYGVKD, per germline. The CDR3 is 14 amino acids. The V end was cut by 3 bases, the J end by 0 bases, with 6 bases between. The CDR3, as DNA: TGTGCCATCAGTGATGTAATCTCCTACAATGAGCAGTTCTTC. Translation: CAISDVISYNEQFF.

This clone was observed once. As DNA, the CDR3 is TGTGCCAGCAGTCTTCGGACTAGCGGGAGCTCCTACAATGAGCAGTTCTTC. Translated, it gives CASSLRTSGSSYNEQFF. J is TRBJ2-1 and V is TRBV27, with TRBD2 identical over 13 bases. Germline values: CDR1 MNHEY, CDR2 SMNVEV (reference sequence). With V trimmed by 5 bases and J by 0 bases, 4 bases remained unmatched. The CDR3 covers 17 residues.

This clone is a singleton in its sample. Distinct nucleotide sequences in the sample also encode this CDR3. The CDR3 loop is CASSIPGGTGREAFF. As DNA, the CDR3 is TGTGCCAGTAGTATCCCTGGGGGGACAGGACGGGAAGCTTTCTTT. The J gene is TRBJ1-1, the V gene TRBV19; 8 nucleotides align to TRBD1. Germline loops: CDR1 LNHDA, CDR2 SQIVND (reference sequence). V gave up 3 bases and J gave up 8 bases; unmatched junction bases: 11. The CDR3 contains 15 residues.

V gene TRBV4-1 combines with J gene TRBJ1-5, with D possibly being TRBD1 (5 bases). The V end lost 0 bases, the J end lost 4 bases, and 19 bases lay between the germline ends. The CDR3 spans 18 residues. CDR1 is MGHRA and CDR2 is YSYEKL in the germline V gene. CDR3 DNA sequence: TGCGCCAGCAGCCAAGACCGCCCCGGGACTGCTACTAATCAGCCCCAGCATTTT. It translates to CASSQDRPGTATNQPQHF.

J is TRBJ2-1 and V is TRBV9; D may correspond to TRBD1 or TRBD2 (5 bases each). Germline lookup yields CDR1 SGDLS and CDR2 YYNGEE. Deletions cut 0 bases from V and 8 bases from J, with 12 bases between. This CDR3 spans 14 amino acids. In DNA, the CDR3 is TGTGCCAGCAGCGTAGGACCGCTGGGGGATGAGCAGTTCTTC. It yields the protein CASSVGPLGDEQFF. Using reference TRBV9 and TRBJ2-1 for the parts outside the CDR3, the full variable domain is DSGVTQTPKHLITATGQRVTLRCSPRSGDLSVYWYQQSLDQGLQFLIQYYNGEERAKGNILERFSAQQFPDLHSELNLSSLELGDSALYFCASSVGPLGDEQFFGPGTRLTVL.

This chain connects TRBV7-1 to TRBJ1-6, with TRBD1 matching 7 bases. TRBV7-1 is sorted into the ORF group, with uncertain function. With 3 bases clipped from V and 6 bases from J, the junction kept 2 bases outside the gene matches. CDR3 length: 14 residues. The chain's CDR3 is CASSSGTANSPLHF. The CDR3 DNA sequence: TGTGCCAGCAGCTCCGGGACAGCTAATTCACCCCTCCACTTT.

The chain carries TRBV28 and TRBJ2-7, with D possibly TRBD1 on 5 matching bases. This CDR3 comprises 12 residues. V was shortened by 8 bases and J by 2 bases, with 10 bases between the two germline ends. Germline assignment: CDR1 MDHEN and CDR2 SYDVKM. CDR3 nucleotide sequence: TGTGCCAGCCGGACACTCACCTACGAGCAGTACTTC. It translates to CASRTLTYEQYF. The full variable domain, in which reference TRBV28 and TRBJ2-7 provide the parts outside the CDR3, is DVKVTQSSRYLVKRTGEKVFLECVQDMDHENMFWYRQDPGLGLRLIYFSYDVKMKEKGDIPEGYSVSREKKERFSLILESASTNQTSMYLCASRTLTYEQYFGPGTRLTVT.

This chain joins TRBV6-1 and TRBJ2-7; a possible D gene is TRBD1 (7 bases). Germline values: CDR1 MNHNS, CDR2 SASEGT. The V and J ends lost 8 bases and 8 bases respectively, with 22 bases between them. This CDR3 contains 14 residues. The CDR3 nucleotides are TGTGCCAGCTCCCCGGGGGACAGCGCTACGAAGCAGTACTTC. This gives the protein CASSPGDSATKQYF.

This clone has only a few counts. The rearrangement uses TRBV2 and TRBJ1-5, with TRBD1 matching over 10 bases. CDR1 and CDR2 from the germline V gene are SNHLY and FYNNEI. The trim removed 8 bases at V and 4 bases at J, leaving 2 bases unmatched. The CDR3 has 13 residues. The CDR3 coding sequence is TGTGCCAGCCGGGACAGGGGAAATCAGCCCCAGCATTTT. Protein sequence: CASRDRGNQPQHF. Full variable domain (missing parts from reference TRBV2 and TRBJ1-5): EPEVTQTPSHQVTQMGQEVILRCVPISNHLYFYWYRQILGQKVEFLVSFYNNEISEKSEIFDDQFSVERPDGSNFTLKIRSTKLEDSAMYFCASRDRGNQPQHFGDGTRLSIL.

This chain joins TRBV7-3 and TRBJ2-3; TRBD1 matches at 7 bases. Per germline, CDR1 SGHTA and CDR2 FQGTGA. V was clipped by 5 bases and J by 3 bases; unmatched bases: 5. CDR3 length equals 14 residues. Written as DNA, the CDR3 is TGTGCCAGCAGCAAGACAGGGAGTACAGATACGCAGTATTTT. This translates into CASSKTGSTDTQYF.

This chain links TRBV29-1 with TRBJ2-7; 7 bases line up with TRBD1. V dropped 5 bases and J dropped 3; count of bases not matched to a gene: 4. CDR1 and CDR2 from the germline V gene are SQVTM and ANQGSEA. The CDR3 is 12 amino acids. CDR3 protein: CSVTQGNYEQYF. The CDR3 region has the DNA TGCAGCGTTACACAGGGGAACTACGAGCAGTACTTC.

The J gene is TRBJ1-1, the V gene TRBV2; TRBD1 might be the D (5 bases). The V and J ends lost 8 bases and 2 bases respectively, with 15 bases between them. The CDR3 totals 14 residues. Germline assignment: CDR1 SNHLY and CDR2 FYNNEI. CDR3 in DNA: TGTGCCAGCCGCCGGGAAAGGGGAAACACTGAAGCTTTCTTT. Translation: CASRRERGNTEAFF.

V and J are TRBV5-6 and TRBJ1-6; a weak D match, TRBD1 (6 bases). V lost 0 bases and J 7 bases, leaving 11 bases between the germline ends. CDR1 and CDR2 (germline): SGHDT, YYEEEE. The CDR3 consists of 15 residues. The CDR3 spells CASSLGDRRNSPLHF. In DNA, the CDR3 is TGTGCCAGCAGCTTGGGCGACAGGAGGAATTCACCCCTCCACTTT.

This clone was detected only a few times. The chain is built from TRBV7-2 and TRBJ2-3; D is unresolved. The V end was cut by 1 base, the J end by 3 bases, with 11 bases between. The germline V gene encodes CDR1 SGHTA and CDR2 FQGNSA. This CDR3 region has 15 residues. The CDR3 region has the DNA TGTGCCAGCAGCTTAGTAGGAGACACGACAGATACGCAGTATTTT. Amino acids: CASSLVGDTTDTQYF. Based on the CDR3 plus reference TRBV7-2 and TRBJ2-3, the full variable domain is GAGVSQSPSNKVTEKGKDVELRCDPISGHTALYWYRQSLGQGLEFLIYFQGNSAPDKSGLPSDRFSAERTGGSVSTLTIQRTQQEDSAVYLCASSLVGDTTDTQYFGPGTRLTVL.

J is TRBJ1-1 and V is TRBV6-5, with no clear D. Trimming took 0 bases from V and 1 from J, leaving 6 bases between them. This CDR3 comprises 14 residues. The germline gives CDR1 MNHEY, CDR2 SVGAGI. As DNA, the CDR3 is TGTGCCAGCAGTTACTCAACTGGGAACACTGAAGCTTTCTTT. This sequence encodes CASSYSTGNTEAFF.

V gene TRBV2 combines with J gene TRBJ1-2; TRBD1 is a possible D gene (5 bases). The germline CDR1 and CDR2 sequences are SNHLY and FYNNEI. V was clipped by 6 bases and J by 2 bases, with 13 bases between them. CDR3 length: 14 amino acids. CDR3 sequence reads: CASRRDSQNYGYTF. In DNA, the CDR3 is TGTGCCAGCAGGCGGGACTCCCAGAACTATGGCTACACCTTC.

This sequence joins TRBV11-3 and TRBJ1-6; no reliable D call. The V and J ends lost 2 bases and 5 bases respectively, with 7 bases between them. This CDR3 has 14 residues. In germline, CDR1 is SGHNT, CDR2 YENEEA. CDR3 protein: CASSLLVDNSPLHF. In DNA, the CDR3 is TGTGCCAGCAGCTTACTGGTGGATAATTCACCCCTCCACTTT.

This clone occurred a few times. CDR3 in amino acids: CASSIYLSNQPQHF. DNA for the CDR3: TGTGCCAGTAGTATCTACCTTAGCAATCAGCCCCAGCATTTT. J is TRBJ1-5 and V is TRBV19; no clear D gene. The CDR3 runs 14 residues. Germline V lookup: CDR1 LNHDA, CDR2 SQIVND (reference sequence). The germline V and J ends were trimmed by 3 bases and 0 bases, with 6 bases remaining between them.